These T cell receptor beta chains were read from a single sample in a study of T cells in Graves' hyperthyroidism and ophthalmopathy. Via MiXCR, TCRdb re-called the multiplex PCR reads, giving one row per CDR3 protein. The sample holds about 480,000 distinct CDR3 sequences, around 24% seen once. Sequencing used blood. The receptors originated from a woman in her thirties with Graves' ophthalmopathy. Each CDR3 is given with its conserved first and last residue. A D gene is named only where the DNA matches it firmly. The size of a clone is reported for some rows only, either as once, few or many, or as a class for expanded clones.

d_gene: NA; len: 15; j_gene: TRBJ2-5; v_gene: TRBV2; abundance: many; CDR3nt: TGTGCCAGCAGTGAAGAGCAGGGCCTACAAGAGACCCAGTACTTC; CDR3aa: CASSEEQGLQETQYF
d_gene: TRBD1; len: 15; j_gene: TRBJ2-2; v_gene: TRBV28; abundance: many; CDR3nt: TGTGCCAGCAGGCCGGGACAGGCGAACACCGGGGAGCTGTTTTTT; CDR3aa: CASRPGQANTGELFF
d_gene: TRBD2; len: 16; j_gene: TRBJ2-7; v_gene: TRBV29-1; abundance: few; CDR3nt: TGCAGCGTTGAGGGGACTAGCGGGGGGCCTTCCTACGAGCAGTACTTC; CDR3aa: CSVEGTSGGPSYEQYF
d_gene: NA; len: 14; j_gene: TRBJ2-5; v_gene: TRBV28; abundance: NA; CDR3nt: TGTGCCAGCAGTCCCCAGGGGCAGCTTGAGACCCAGTACTTC; CDR3aa: CASSPQGQLETQYF
d_gene: NA; len: 14; j_gene: TRBJ2-5; v_gene: TRBV28; abundance: NA; CDR3nt: TGTGCCAGCAGCGGAAGGACCGGTGTCGAGACCCAGTACTTC; CDR3aa: CASSGRTGVETQYF
d_gene: NA; len: 15; j_gene: TRBJ1-2; v_gene: TRBV18; abundance: many; CDR3nt: TGTGCCAGCTCACCACCGACAGCCAGGGACTATGGCTACACCTTC; CDR3aa: CASSPPTARDYGYTF
d_gene: NA; len: 15; j_gene: TRBJ1-1; v_gene: TRBV11-2; abundance: NA; CDR3nt: TGTGCCAGCAGCTCCGAGATGGGGGGGAACACTGAAGCTTTCTTT; CDR3aa: CASSSEMGGNTEAFF
d_gene: NA; len: 14; j_gene: TRBJ2-7; v_gene: TRBV10-2; abundance: NA; CDR3nt: TGCGCCAGCAGTGAGTGGGTCAGCCCTGGCGAGCAGTACTTC; CDR3aa: CASSEWVSPGEQYF
d_gene: TRBD1; len: 13; j_gene: TRBJ1-2; v_gene: TRBV5-1; abundance: many; CDR3nt: TGCGCCAGCAGGACAGGGCGACATTATGGCTACACCTTC; CDR3aa: CASRTGRHYGYTF
d_gene: TRBD1; len: 15; j_gene: TRBJ1-1; v_gene: TRBV3-1; abundance: many; CDR3nt: TGTGCCAGCAGCCCCTGGGACAGTCCGAACACTGAAGCTTTCTTT; CDR3aa: CASSPWDSPNTEAFF
d_gene: NA; len: 14; j_gene: TRBJ1-1; v_gene: TRBV5-1; abundance: NA; CDR3nt: TGCGCCAGCAGCTCAATCCCGGGGGGCACTGAAGCTTTCTTT; CDR3aa: CASSSIPGGTEAFF
d_gene: NA; len: 15; j_gene: TRBJ2-5; v_gene: TRBV6-1; abundance: many; CDR3nt: TGTGCCAGCAGTCTGCATGCGGGGCGCCAAGAGACCCAGTACTTC; CDR3aa: CASSLHAGRQETQYF
d_gene: NA; len: 16; j_gene: TRBJ1-2; v_gene: TRBV25-1; abundance: few; CDR3nt: TGTGCCAGCAGCGTCGCTCAAGGGGGGAGGGGAGATGGCTACACCTTC; CDR3aa: CASSVAQGGRGDGYTF
d_gene: NA; len: 13; j_gene: TRBJ1-5; v_gene: TRBV19; abundance: many; CDR3nt: TGTGCCAGTAGTACCTCACACGGCCAGCCCCAGCATTTT; CDR3aa: CASSTSHGQPQHF
d_gene: NA; len: 16; j_gene: TRBJ2-7; v_gene: TRBV3-1; abundance: many; CDR3nt: TGTGCCAGCAGCCAAGATGCGACCCCTCAAACCTACGAGCAGTACTTC; CDR3aa: CASSQDATPQTYEQYF
d_gene: TRBD1; len: 14; j_gene: TRBJ1-1; v_gene: TRBV10-2; abundance: many; CDR3nt: TGCGCCAGCAGTGGGACAGGAATGAACAGTGAAGCTTTCTTT; CDR3aa: CASSGTGMNSEAFF
d_gene: NA; len: 13; j_gene: TRBJ2-7; v_gene: TRBV7-2; abundance: NA; CDR3nt: TGTGCCAGCCACTCGACTGTAACCTACGAGCAGTACTTC; CDR3aa: CASHSTVTYEQYF
d_gene: NA; len: 17; j_gene: TRBJ2-7; v_gene: TRBV15; abundance: NA; CDR3nt: TGTGCCACCAGCAGAGAGTTTTTAGTGGTTCTCTCCTACGAGCAGTACTTC; CDR3aa: CATSREFLVVLSYEQYF
d_gene: NA; len: 12; j_gene: TRBJ1-1; v_gene: TRBV10-3; abundance: many; CDR3nt: TGTGCCATCAGTTCCTTACAGGACCAAGCTTTCTTT; CDR3aa: CAISSLQDQAFF
d_gene: TRBD1; len: 17; j_gene: TRBJ2-7; v_gene: TRBV12-3/TRBV12-4; abundance: many; CDR3nt: TGTGCCAGCAGTTTCACAGGGTACCGGGACAGGGGCAACGAGCAGTACTTC; CDR3aa: CASSFTGYRDRGNEQYF
d_gene: TRBD1; len: 17; j_gene: TRBJ1-1; v_gene: TRBV29-1; abundance: many; CDR3nt: TGCAGCGTTACTACAGAAGACAGGGTAAGGAGGAACACTGAAGCTTTCTTT; CDR3aa: CSVTTEDRVRRNTEAFF
d_gene: TRBD1; len: 13; j_gene: TRBJ1-2; v_gene: TRBV3-1; abundance: NA; CDR3nt: TGTGCCAGCAGCCAAGAGGGACAGTATGGCTACACCTTC; CDR3aa: CASSQEGQYGYTF